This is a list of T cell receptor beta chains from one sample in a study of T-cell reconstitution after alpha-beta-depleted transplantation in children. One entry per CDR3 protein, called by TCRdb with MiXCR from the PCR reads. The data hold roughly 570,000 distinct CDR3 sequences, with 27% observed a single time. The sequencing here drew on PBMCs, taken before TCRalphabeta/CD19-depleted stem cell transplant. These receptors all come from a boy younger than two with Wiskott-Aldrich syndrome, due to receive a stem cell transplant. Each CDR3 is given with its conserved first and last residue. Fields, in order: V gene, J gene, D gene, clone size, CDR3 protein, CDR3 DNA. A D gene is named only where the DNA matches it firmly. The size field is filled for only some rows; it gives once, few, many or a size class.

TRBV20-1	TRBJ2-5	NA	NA	CSARDPQGNQETQYF	TGCAGTGCTAGAGACCCCCAGGGAAACCAAGAGACCCAGTACTTC
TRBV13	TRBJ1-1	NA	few	CASSSGLLQEAFF	TGTGCCAGCAGCTCGGGACTCCTTCAAGAAGCTTTCTTT
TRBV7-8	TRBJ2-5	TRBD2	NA	CASSLVAGGGFWETQYF	TGTGCCAGCAGCTTAGTCGCGGGAGGGGGTTTTTGGGAGACCCAGTACTTC
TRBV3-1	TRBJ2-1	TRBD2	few	CASSQGGLAGGILFF	TGTGCCAGCAGCCAGGGGGGACTAGCGGGAGGAATTCTGTTCTTC
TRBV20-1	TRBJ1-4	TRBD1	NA	CSARDWGQPNEKLFF	TGCAGTGCTAGAGATTGGGGACAGCCTAATGAAAAACTGTTTTTT
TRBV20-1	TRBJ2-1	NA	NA	CSARDNRMSSYNEQFF	TGCAGTGCTAGAGATAACCGGATGAGCTCCTACAATGAGCAGTTCTTC
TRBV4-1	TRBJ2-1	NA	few	CASSQDGGIVHNEQFF	TGCGCCAGCAGCCAAGACGGGGGAATTGTCCACAATGAGCAGTTCTTC
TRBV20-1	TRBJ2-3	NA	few	CSAQPPGADTQYF	TGCAGTGCCCAGCCCCCCGGGGCAGATACGCAGTATTTT
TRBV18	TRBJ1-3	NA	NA	CASSPLRTVNSGNTIYF	TGTGCCAGCTCACCACTTAGGACAGTTAACTCTGGAAACACCATATATTTT
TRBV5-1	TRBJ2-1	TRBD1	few	CASSLVGQGSWEQFF	TGCGCCAGCAGCTTGGTTGGACAGGGATCGTGGGAGCAGTTCTTC
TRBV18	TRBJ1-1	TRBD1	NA	CASSSQGGTAEAFF	TGTGCCAGCTCATCACAGGGGGGTACGGCTGAAGCTTTCTTT
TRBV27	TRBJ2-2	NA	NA	CASSLLTQGPGELFF	TGTGCCAGCAGTTTACTAACACAGGGCCCCGGGGAGCTGTTTTTT
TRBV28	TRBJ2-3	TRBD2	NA	CASRPGLAGHPSTDTQYF	TGTGCCAGCAGACCGGGACTAGCGGGACATCCGAGCACAGATACGCAGTATTTT
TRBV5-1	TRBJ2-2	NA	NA	CASSLDGHHTGELFF	TGCGCCAGCAGCTTGGATGGTCACCACACCGGGGAGCTGTTTTTT
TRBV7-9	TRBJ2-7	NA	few	CASSEIGVFLYEQYF	TGTGCCAGCAGCGAGATCGGGGTTTTCTTGTACGAGCAGTACTTC
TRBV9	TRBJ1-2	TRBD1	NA	CASSVFSGQGGSGYTF	TGTGCCAGCAGCGTATTCAGTGGACAGGGGGGTAGTGGCTACACCTTC
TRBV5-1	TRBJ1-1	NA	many	CASSFGMNTEAFF	TGCGCCAGCAGCTTTGGGATGAACACTGAAGCTTTCTTT
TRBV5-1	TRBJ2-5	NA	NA	CASRSDGGGEETQYF	TGCGCCAGCAGATCAGACGGGGGCGGCGAAGAGACCCAGTACTTC
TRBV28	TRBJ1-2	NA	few	CASISGTINYGYTF	TGTGCCAGCATATCAGGGACCATAAACTATGGCTACACCTTC